This TCR beta chain originates from a study of CD8 T cells in Susac syndrome. TEMRA cells were FACS-enriched and CD8+ and CD4+ T cells negatively isolated. The authors reverse transcribed roughly 0.5 to 1 ug RNA with random hexamers. Amplification of TCR beta CDR3 across 54 Vbeta and 13 Jbeta was performed with immunoSEQ multiplex PCR. Each CDR3 protein is one row after TCRdb ran MiXCR on the immunoSEQ multiplex PCR reads. Of about 69,000 distinct CDR3 sequences detected, about 91% appear once; the ten largest clones hold just over 0.5%. CDR1 is MGHRA and CDR2 is YSYEKL in the germline V gene. V shed 5 bases, J shed 4 bases, and the junction held 7 bases outside the gene matches. The CDR3 is made up of 14 amino acids.

Material for sequencing was CD8+ T cells from PBMCs. V gene TRBV4-1 combines with J gene TRBJ1-1; 7 bases agree with TRBD1. The receptor was derived from a human donor with multiple sclerosis. CDR3 protein: CASSLRGGVTEAFF. DNA of the CDR3: TGCGCCAGCAGCTTGAGAGGGGGCGTCACTGAAGCTTTCTTT.